The rows below give T cell receptor beta chains drawn from one sample of a study of T cells in localized non-small cell lung cancer. Measured with immunoSEQ multiplex PCR; TCRdb has only the in-frame clones, and not every one. This table holds tens of thousands of clones, about nine tenths found once. The sample here was peripheral blood mononuclear cells, taken before any cancer treatment. The source of these receptors is a male donor aged 60 or over with stage II lung adenocarcinoma. The CDR3 runs from the conserved cysteine through the conserved F or W. The D gene is left open where the match is weak. Expanded clones get a size class; other rows say once, few or many, or leave the size out.

d_call,j_call,cdr3_length,v_call,clone_size,cdr3_aa,cdr3_nt
NA,TRBJ1-1,15,TRBV5-1,NA,CASSINGGVNTEAFF,TGCGCCAGCAGCATTAATGGAGGGGTCAACACTGAAGCTTTCTTT
TRBD2,TRBJ2-5,17,TRBV7-2,NA,CASSPPGLAGPRETQYF,TGTGCCAGCAGCCCTCCGGGACTAGCGGGTCCCCGGGAGACCCAGTACTTC
NA,TRBJ2-5,14,TRBV28,NA,CASSTWGGGETQYF,TGTGCCAGCAGTACTTGGGGCGGAGGGGAGACCCAGTACTTC
TRBD1,TRBJ1-4,14,TRBV5-4,few,CASSLGSGGEKLFF,TGTGCCAGCAGCTTGGGTTCAGGGGGGGAAAAACTGTTTTTT
TRBD1,TRBJ2-1,12,TRBV19,NA,CASSRQGNEQFF,TGTGCCAGTAGTCGACAGGGGAATGAGCAGTTCTTC
TRBD2,TRBJ2-1,16,TRBV18,once,CASSPPQFGRANEQFF,TGTGCCAGCTCACCACCGCAGTTCGGGAGGGCCAATGAGCAGTTCTTC
NA,TRBJ2-5,13,TRBV6-6,NA,CASKPMAQETQYF,TGTGCCAGCAAGCCGATGGCCCAAGAGACCCAGTACTTC
NA,TRBJ1-2,11,TRBV6-1,NA,CASGRDVGYTF,TGTGCCAGCGGCAGGGACGTTGGCTACACCTTC
NA,TRBJ2-7,13,TRBV7-9,NA,CASSPERSYEQYF,TGTGCCAGCAGCCCGGAGAGGAGCTACGAGCAGTACTTC
NA,TRBJ1-2,14,TRBV2,NA,CASSESVGNYGYTF,TGTGCCAGCAGCGAGTCGGTGGGGAACTATGGCTACACCTTC